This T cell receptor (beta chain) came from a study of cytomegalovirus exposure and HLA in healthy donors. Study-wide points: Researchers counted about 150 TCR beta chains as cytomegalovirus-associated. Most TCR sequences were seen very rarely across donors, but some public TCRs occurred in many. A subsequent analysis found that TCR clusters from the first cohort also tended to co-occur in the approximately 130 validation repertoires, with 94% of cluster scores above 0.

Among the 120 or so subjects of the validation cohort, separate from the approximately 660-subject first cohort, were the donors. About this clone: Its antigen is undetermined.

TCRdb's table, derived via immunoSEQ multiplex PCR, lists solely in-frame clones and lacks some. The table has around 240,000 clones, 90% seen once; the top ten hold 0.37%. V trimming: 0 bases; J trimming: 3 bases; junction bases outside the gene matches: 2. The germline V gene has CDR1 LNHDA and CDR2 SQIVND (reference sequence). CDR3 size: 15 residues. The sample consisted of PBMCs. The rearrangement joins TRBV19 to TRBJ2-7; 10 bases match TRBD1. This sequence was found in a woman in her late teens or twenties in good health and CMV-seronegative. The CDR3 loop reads CASSIEGQGIYEQYF. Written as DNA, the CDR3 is TGTGCCAGTAGTATAGAGGGACAGGGGATCTACGAGCAGTACTTC. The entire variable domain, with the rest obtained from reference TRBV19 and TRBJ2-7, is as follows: DGGITQSPKYLFRKEGQNVTLSCEQNLNHDAMYWYRQDPGQGLRLIYYSQIVNDFQKGDIAEGYSVSREKKESFPLTVTSAQKNPTAFYLCASSIEGQGIYEQYFGPGTRLTVT.